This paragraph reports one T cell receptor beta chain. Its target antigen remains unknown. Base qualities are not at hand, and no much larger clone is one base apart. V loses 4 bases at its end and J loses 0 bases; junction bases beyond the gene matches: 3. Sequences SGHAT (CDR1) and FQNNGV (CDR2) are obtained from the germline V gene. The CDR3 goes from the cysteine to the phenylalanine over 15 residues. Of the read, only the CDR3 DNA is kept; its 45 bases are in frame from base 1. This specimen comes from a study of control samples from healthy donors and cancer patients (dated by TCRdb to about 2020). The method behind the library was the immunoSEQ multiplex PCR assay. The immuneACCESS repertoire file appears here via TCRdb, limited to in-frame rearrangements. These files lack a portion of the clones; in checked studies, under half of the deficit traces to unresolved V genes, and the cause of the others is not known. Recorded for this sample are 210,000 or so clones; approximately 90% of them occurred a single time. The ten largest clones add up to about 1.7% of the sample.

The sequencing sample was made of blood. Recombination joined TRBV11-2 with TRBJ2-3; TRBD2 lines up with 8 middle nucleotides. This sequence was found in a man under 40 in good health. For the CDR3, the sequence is CASSSRGGSTDTQYF. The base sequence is TGTGCCAGCAGCTCTCGGGGGGGGAGCACAGATACGCAGTATTTT.